This TCR beta chain emerged from a study of blood T cell repertoires in COVID-19. In the original processing: By means of reference gene primer amplification, nucleated cell counts were estimated. Measured with immunoSEQ multiplex PCR; TCRdb has only the in-frame clones, and not every one. V, J and clone size are taken as reported in that table, and D and trimming were inferred from the DNA itself. Here the sample spans 390,000 or so clones, around 90% being singletons. The V gene's germline CDR1 is SGHTA and CDR2 FQGNSA. The CDR3 sequence is 14 residues long. J gave up 9 bases and V 5 bases, and 9 bases lay outside the gene matches.

The source material was peripheral blood. The rearrangement joins TRBV7-2 to TRBJ2-1; 8 bases map to TRBD1. This sequence originates from a man aged 18 to 29 with active or convalescent COVID-19. CDR3 in amino acids: CASSADRVDLEQFF. CDR3 sequence (DNA): TGTGCCAGCAGCGCGGACAGGGTCGATCTTGAGCAGTTCTTC.